The 5 T cell receptor beta chains reported below all come from one sample, sequenced in a study of cytomegalovirus exposure and HLA in healthy donors. Use of 60 Vbeta and 13 Jbeta primers characterized the PCR. The data were produced by immunoSEQ multiplex PCR, yet TCRdb's version contains in-frame clones alone and is incomplete. The sample holds roughly 190,000 clones, more than 60% seen once. The sequenced sample was PBMCs. The receptors here all came from a woman younger than 45 in good health and CMV-seropositive.

J is TRBJ2-3 and V is TRBV28; 9 nucleotides agree with TRBD1. This CDR3 has 14 amino acids. Germline V CDR1 and CDR2: MDHEN, SYDVKM. V lost 5 bases to trimming and J lost 7 bases; unmatched junction nucleotides: 7. This chain's CDR3 is CASSPRQGGHTQYF. The DNA of the CDR3 is TGTGCCAGCAGTCCTCGACAGGGGGGACATACGCAGTATTTT.

The CDR3 bases are TGTGCCAGTAGTAACACCAATAGCAATCAGCCCCAGCATTTT. Translated, it gives CASSNTNSNQPQHF. The chain combines TRBV19 with TRBJ1-5; D unresolved. CDR3 length: 14 amino acids. Germline V CDR1 and CDR2: LNHDA, SQIVND (reference sequence). V lost 4 bases and J lost 0, with 7 bases in between.

The rearrangement uses TRBV7-9 and TRBJ2-7, with D uncertain. CDR1 is SEHNR, CDR2 FQNEAQ, per germline (reference sequence). The CDR3 is 11 residues long. V was pared by 4 bases and J by 3 bases, with 4 bases between. The CDR3 here is CASSSNYEQYF. The CDR3 DNA sequence: TGTGCCAGCAGCTCCAACTACGAGCAGTACTTC.

The chain links TRBV27 to TRBJ2-3; 10 nucleotides match TRBD2. Germline V gives CDR1 MNHEY, CDR2 SMNVEV (reference sequence). The V gene end was trimmed by 3 bases and the J gene end by 5 bases; junction bases not matched to a gene: 17. This CDR3 is 19 amino acids long. The CDR3 coding sequence is TGTGCCAGCAGTTTCGCAGGGGAATGGCTAGCGGGAGCGAAAGATACGCAGTATTTT. It is translated as CASSFAGEWLAGAKDTQYF.

J is TRBJ2-7 and V is TRBV15; D gene uncertain. CDR1 and CDR2 from the germline V gene are LNHNV and YYDKDF (reference sequence). With 5 bases removed from V and 2 bases from J, the gap between germline ends came to 10 bases. The CDR3 sequence is 13 residues long. CDR3 nucleotides: TGTGCCACCAGCCAAACTTTGACCTACGAGCAGTACTTC. It yields the protein CATSQTLTYEQYF.